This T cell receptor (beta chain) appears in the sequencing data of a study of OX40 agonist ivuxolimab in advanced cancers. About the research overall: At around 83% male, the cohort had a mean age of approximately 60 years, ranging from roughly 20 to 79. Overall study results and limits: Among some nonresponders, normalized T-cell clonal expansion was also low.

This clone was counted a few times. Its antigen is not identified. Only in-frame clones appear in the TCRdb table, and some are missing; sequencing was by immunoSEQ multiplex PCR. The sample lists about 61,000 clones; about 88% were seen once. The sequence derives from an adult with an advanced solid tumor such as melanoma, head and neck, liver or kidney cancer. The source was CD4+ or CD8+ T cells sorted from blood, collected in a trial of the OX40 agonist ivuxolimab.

CDR3 nucleotide sequence: TGCGCCAGCAGCCTGGACTTTACCAGGGTAGATACGCAGTATTTT. Translated: CASSLDFTRVDTQYF. This chain joins TRBV5-1 and TRBJ2-3; the D gene could be TRBD1 or TRBD2 (5 bases each). In germline, CDR1 is SGHRS, CDR2 YFSETQ. Trimming took 4 bases from V and 5 from J, leaving 17 bases between them. This CDR3 contains 15 residues.